This entry lists 25 T cell receptor beta chains sequenced from one sample in a study of response to subunit inactivated influenza vaccine (dated by TCRdb to the late 2010s). Library prep was done by RT-PCR. TCRdb shows the sequencer as Illumina HiSeq 2500. TCRdb itself trimmed the public reads at Q25 with fastp, ran MiXCR and retained productive beta chains. CDR3 protein duplicates are merged, each entry listing the most common genes and DNA. For this sample the table gives about half a million distinct CDR3 sequences, of which 7.6% were detected only once. Together, the top ten hold approximately 12% of the sample. Sequenced here: PBMCs from blood, sampled approximately 25 months after vaccination. Receptors were obtained from a man aged 50-75 years who received an inactivated influenza vaccine. Donor details come from another sample of the same person, matched by shared clones.

This clonotype was observed a few times. The chain employs TRBV6-1 and TRBJ2-7; TRBD2 matches 7 bases. The V segment lost 5 bases and the J segment 2 bases; nucleotides outside the gene matches: 6. Looked up from germline, CDR1 is MNHNS and CDR2 is SASEGT. The CDR3 totals 14 residues. CDR3 nucleotides: TGTGCCAGCAGTCCAAGCGGGGTGGCCTACGAGCAGTACTTC. Residues: CASSPSGVAYEQYF.

This clonotype was counted between two and nine times. The chain has TRBV7-6 and TRBJ2-3, with 10 bases lining up with TRBD2. The trim removed 5 bases at V and 2 bases at J, leaving 7 bases unmatched. CDR3 length: 16 amino acids. Germline values: CDR1 SGHVS, CDR2 FNYEAQ. The chain's CDR3 is CASSILGLAVTDTQYF. The CDR3 bases are TGTGCCAGCAGCATCCTAGGACTAGCGGTCACAGATACGCAGTATTTT. The full variable domain, completed using reference TRBV7-6 and TRBJ2-3, is GAGVSQSPRYKVTKRGQDVALRCDPISGHVSLYWYRQALGQGPEFLTYFNYEAQQDKSGLPNDRFSAERPEGSISTLTIQRTEQRDSAMYRCASSILGLAVTDTQYFGPGTRLTVL.

This clonotype occurred a few times. One end of the junction does not line up with germline, which may come from a read error. The chain is built from TRBV7-9 and TRBJ1-1, with a weak D call TRBD1 (5 bases). This CDR3 spans 12 amino acids. CDR1 SEHNR and CDR2 FQNEAQ come from the germline V gene (reference sequence). The CDR3, as DNA: TGTGCCAGCAGCCCCATTGACAGCCCCCCGGCGTTT. Translating gives CASSPIDSPPAF. Full variable domain (missing parts from reference TRBV7-9 and TRBJ1-1): DTGVSQNPRHKITKRGQNVTFRCDPISEHNRLYWYRQTLGQGPEFLTYFQNEAQLEKSRLLSDRFSAERPKGSFSTLEIQRTEQGDSAMYLCASSPIDSPPAFGQGTRLTVV.

The CDR3 spells CASSPFGGSREQYF. The DNA for the CDR3 is TGTGCCAGCAGCCCTTTTGGGGGTTCTAGGGAGCAGTACTTC. The chain links TRBV14 to TRBJ2-7; either TRBD1 or TRBD2 may supply D (5 bases each). Germline V gene lookup returns CDR1 SGHDN and CDR2 FVKESK. This CDR3 region has 14 residues. Trimming took off 4 bases at V and 7 bases at J, with 17 bases between the two ends.

This clonotype was picked up many times. The CDR3, as DNA: TGTGCCAGCAGGCTTAGCGGGAGATGGGAGACCCAGTACTTC. This codes for CASRLSGRWETQYF. The chain has TRBV7-2 and TRBJ2-5; 9 nucleotides agree with TRBD2. There are 14 residues in the CDR3. Trimming removed 6 bases from V and 5 bases from J; junction bases left unmatched: 7. Germline CDR1 reads SGHTA; CDR2 reads FQGNSA.

This clonotype was picked up many times. V gene TRBV5-1 combines with J gene TRBJ1-4; unclear D gene. The length of the CDR3 is 14 residues. Germline V gene data show CDR1 as SGHRS and CDR2 as YFSETQ. Trimming shortened V by 5 bases and J by 0 bases, and 8 bases separated the two germline ends. CDR3 protein: CASRKSTTNEKLFF. The CDR3, as DNA: TGCGCCAGCAGAAAGTCTACAACTAATGAAAAACTGTTTTTT.

The chain recombines TRBV3-1 with TRBJ1-2, with D tentatively TRBD1 (6 bases). This CDR3 has 15 amino acids. Per germline, CDR1 LGHDT and CDR2 YNNKEL (reference sequence). V lost 4 bases and J 6 bases, leaving 18 bases between the germline ends. CDR3 sequence: CASSPRQGRRDGYTF. The CDR3 coding sequence is TGTGCCAGCAGCCCAAGGCAGGGGCGAAGGGATGGCTACACCTTC.

This clonotype was picked up a small number of times. The rearrangement joins TRBV5-5 to TRBJ2-1; 12 nucleotides line up with TRBD2. CDR1 and CDR2 (germline): SGHKS, YYEKEE (reference sequence). The CDR3 length is 16 residues. V shed 0 bases, J shed 7 bases, and the junction held 5 bases outside the gene matches. CDR3 in DNA: TGTGCCAGCAGCTTGGCACTAGCGGGGGGCCAGAATGAGCAGTTCTTC. This gives the protein CASSLALAGGQNEQFF.

This clonotype has only a few counts. V usage is TRBV15 and J usage is TRBJ1-4; 10 bases agree with TRBD1. The CDR3 is made up of 15 amino acids. V shed 5 bases and J 5 bases; nucleotides not matched to a gene: 5. The germline V gene encodes CDR1 LNHNV and CDR2 YYDKDF (reference sequence). CDR3 protein: CATSLPGQGNEKLFF. The CDR3 DNA sequence: TGTGCCACCAGCCTACCGGGACAGGGGAATGAAAAACTGTTTTTT.

The V gene is TRBV5-4, the J gene TRBJ1-4; TRBD1 matches 7 bases. The CDR3 runs 14 residues. Per the germline V gene, CDR1 is SGHNT and CDR2 is YYREEE (reference sequence). V shed 4 bases, J shed 4 bases, and the junction held 4 bases outside the gene matches. Here the CDR3 reads CASSKDRINEKLFF. In DNA form, the CDR3 reads TGTGCCAGCAGCAAGGACAGGATTAATGAAAAACTGTTTTTT. The variable domain in full, completed from reference TRBV5-4 and TRBJ1-4, reads ETGVTQSPTHLIKTRGQQVTLRCSSQSGHNTVSWYQQALGQGPQFIFQYYREEENGRGNFPPRFSGLQFPNYSSELNVNALELDDSALYLCASSKDRINEKLFFGSGTQLSVL.

This clonotype showed up just a few times. This rearrangement joins TRBV7-2 to TRBJ2-2; D is unclear. The V and J ends lost 5 bases and 0 bases respectively, with 13 bases between them. Germline CDR1 reads SGHTA; CDR2 reads FQGNSA. This CDR3 region has 16 residues. The CDR3 region has the DNA TGTGCCAGCAGCCCCCGACATTCCGCGAACACCGGGGAGCTGTTTTTT. Translating it yields CASSPRHSANTGELFF.

This clonotype was found many times. DNA of the CDR3: TGTGCCAGCAGCCGGACTAGCGGAAACAATGAGCAGTTCTTC. The encoded protein is CASSRTSGNNEQFF. V usage is TRBV7-2 and J usage is TRBJ2-1, with 10 bases identical to TRBD2. The CDR3 length is 14 residues. In germline, CDR1 is SGHTA, CDR2 FQGNSA. The J segment lost 5 bases and the V segment lost 5 bases, leaving 3 bases of the junction unmatched.

In the case of this clonotype: A much larger clone differs by one base, so this may be a read error. The genes are TRBV12-3 or TRBV12-4 and TRBJ2-7; unclear D gene. The CDR3 runs 12 residues. Trimming left V 5 bases short and J 8 bases short, with 13 bases between. This chain's CDR3 is CASSTIVGKQYF. CDR3 bases: TGTGCCAGCAGTACCATCGTTGGCAAGCAGTACTTC.

Turning to this clonotype: Possible read error: a much larger clone is one base away. The chain combines TRBV20-1 with TRBJ2-1, with TRBD2 matching 14 bases. This CDR3 contains 16 residues. Germline CDR1 is DFQATT and CDR2 is SNEGSKA (reference sequence). The CDR3 nucleotides read TGCTGTGCTAAGACTAGCGGGGGGGTGTCCTACAATGAGCAGTTCTTC. Translating gives CCAKTSGGVSYNEQFF.

This sequence joins TRBV19 and TRBJ1-5; D gene uncertain. Trimming removed 7 bases at V and 0 bases at J, with 10 bases between. Germline V gives CDR1 LNHDA, CDR2 SQIVND (reference sequence). CDR3 length: 14 residues. The CDR3 sequence is CASKEWVSNQPQHF. DNA for the CDR3: TGTGCCAGTAAGGAATGGGTTAGCAATCAGCCCCAGCATTTT.

This clonotype occurred a few times. The chain combines TRBV6-5 with TRBJ1-2, with D maybe TRBD1 (6 bases). The CDR3 is made up of 12 amino acids. The V end was cut by 4 bases, the J end by 6 bases, with 9 bases between. Germline V gene lookup returns CDR1 MNHEY and CDR2 SVGAGI. The CDR3 spells CASSSNRDGYTF. The DNA for the CDR3 is TGTGCCAGCAGTTCCAACAGGGATGGCTACACCTTC.

CDR3 amino acids: CASSLFVTAGGDYGYTF. CDR3 DNA sequence: TGTGCCAGCAGCTTGTTTGTCACGGCCGGGGGGGACTATGGCTACACCTTC. The chain carries TRBV7-9 and TRBJ1-2; D may be TRBD1 (5 bases). The CDR3 is made up of 17 amino acids. Germline assignment: CDR1 SEHNR and CDR2 FQNEAQ (reference sequence). Trimming removed 3 bases at V and 3 bases at J, with 20 bases between.

This clonotype was recorded at least ten times. The rearrangement uses TRBV4-2 and TRBJ2-3; 8 bases match TRBD2. Germline lookup yields CDR1 LGHNA and CDR2 YNFKEQ. The CDR3 has 18 amino acids. The ends lost 1 base at V and 2 bases at J; junction bases unmatched: 11. For the CDR3, the DNA is TGTGCCAGCAGCCAAGTAGAAGCGGGGGCCGGCCCCACAGATACGCAGTATTTT. Protein sequence: CASSQVEAGAGPTDTQYF.

This clonotype was recorded many times. V is TRBV11-2 and J is TRBJ2-1; D gene uncertain. This CDR3 is built from 12 residues. Germline V gene data show CDR1 as SGHAT and CDR2 as FQNNGV. The V end was cut by 4 bases, the J end by 12 bases, with 13 bases between. Here the CDR3 reads CASSYDSSGQFF. CDR3 DNA sequence: TGTGCCAGCAGCTACGACTCCTCCGGGCAGTTCTTC.

This rearrangement joins TRBV15 to TRBJ2-7; a weak D match, TRBD1 (6 bases). The CDR3 is made up of 14 amino acids. V lost 5 bases and J lost 7, with 18 bases in between. CDR1 is LNHNV and CDR2 is YYDKDF in the germline V gene (reference sequence). The CDR3 protein is CATSPAQGSWEQYF. Here the CDR3 DNA reads TGTGCCACCAGCCCTGCACAGGGTTCGTGGGAGCAGTACTTC.

This clonotype has ten or more counts. The V gene is TRBV6-6, the J gene TRBJ1-4; D not resolved. The CDR3 is 13 residues long. Germline lookup yields CDR1 MNHNY and CDR2 SVGAGI (reference sequence). The germline V and J ends were trimmed by 0 bases and 8 bases, with 7 bases remaining between them. The CDR3 DNA reads TGTGCCAGCAGTTACTCGTTTAAAGAAAAACTGTTTTTT. Translated, it gives CASSYSFKEKLFF.

The table lists this clonotype with many counts. The J gene is TRBJ1-1, the V gene TRBV5-1, with 8 bases lining up with TRBD1. The V gene's germline CDR1 is SGHRS and CDR2 YFSETQ. This CDR3 region has 14 residues. The V gene end was trimmed by 5 bases and the J gene end by 0 bases; junction bases not matched to a gene: 3. The CDR3 loop reads CASRTGVMNTEAFF. CDR3 bases: TGCGCCAGCAGGACAGGGGTTATGAACACTGAAGCTTTCTTT.

This clonotype was seen more than once but under ten times. The V gene is TRBV12-3 or TRBV12-4, the J gene TRBJ2-7; D is ambiguous. With 3 bases removed from V and 5 bases from J, the gap between germline ends came to 11 bases. There are 13 residues in the CDR3. The CDR3 loop reads CASSLSYMNEQYF. As DNA, the CDR3 is TGTGCCAGCAGTTTGTCATATATGAACGAGCAGTACTTC.

A few counts support this clonotype. The V and J genes are TRBV4-1 and TRBJ2-1; 14 nucleotides match TRBD2. V dropped 7 bases and J dropped 5; count of bases not matched to a gene: 7. The CDR3 is 16 residues long. Germline CDR1 and CDR2: MGHRA and YSYEKL. The CDR3 DNA sequence: TGCGCCAGCACCCTGGGACTAGCGGGGGCCCACAATGAGCAGTTCTTC. Protein product: CASTLGLAGAHNEQFF.

The V gene is TRBV7-2, the J gene TRBJ2-7; D not resolved. Trimming stripped 5 bases from V and 3 bases from J, with 11 bases between. Germline V gives CDR1 SGHTA, CDR2 FQGNSA. The CDR3 totals 13 residues. CDR3 DNA: TGTGCCAGCAGCGGCCGAAACAGCTACGAGCAGTACTTC. Protein product: CASSGRNSYEQYF.